The 25 T cell receptor beta chains below all came from one sample that was sequenced in a study of shared clonotypes between healthy human individuals. Clones were sequenced by immunoSEQ multiplex PCR, and TCRdb holds only the in-frame ones, with some missing. The table lists approximately 1,000,000 clones, about 80% of them singletons, with over 0.8% in the top ten. Sequenced sample: memory CD4+ T cells from PBMCs. Subset noted: CD45RA-negative fraction. These receptors were taken from a man aged 18 to 30 in good health. Some clones in this sample may be carry-over from other donors' samples.

The CDR3 region is CASSQPRQEVTNEKLFF. CDR3 DNA: TGTGCCAGCAGCCAACCACGACAGGAGGTGACTAATGAAAAACTGTTTTTT. The chain joins TRBV7-9 to TRBJ1-4; possibly TRBD1 for D (6 bases). The CDR3 extends over 17 amino acids. Germline CDR1 is SEHNR and CDR2 is FQNEAQ (reference sequence). Trimming left V 5 bases short and J 2 bases short, with 18 bases between. The full variable domain, completed using reference TRBV7-9 and TRBJ1-4, is DTGVSQNPRHKITKRGQNVTFRCDPISEHNRLYWYRQTLGQGPEFLTYFQNEAQLEKSRLLSDRFSAERPKGSFSTLEIQRTEQGDSAMYLCASSQPRQEVTNEKLFFGSGTQLSVL.

The V gene is TRBV28, the J gene TRBJ1-6, with D possibly TRBD1 on 6 matching bases. This CDR3 has 14 residues. CDR1 and CDR2 (germline): MDHEN, SYDVKM. V lost 5 bases and J lost 10, with 15 bases in between. CDR3 loop: CASSRPQGSSPLHF. CDR3 coding DNA: TGTGCCAGCAGTCGACCGCAGGGGAGCTCACCCCTCCACTTT.

This chain's CDR3 is CASSKEVNEQFF. The CDR3, as DNA: TGTGCCAGTAGTAAGGAGGTAAATGAGCAGTTCTTC. The gene calls are TRBV19 and TRBJ2-1, with D tentatively TRBD2 (5 bases). Germline CDR1 reads LNHDA; CDR2 reads SQIVND (reference sequence). The CDR3 loop spans 12 amino acids. Trimming left V 4 bases short and J 7 bases short, with 8 bases between.

The gene calls are TRBV9 and TRBJ2-5, with TRBD2 identical over 11 bases. Germline V gene data show CDR1 as SGDLS and CDR2 as YYNGEE. The CDR3 sequence is 15 residues long. The junction had 2 bases not matched to a gene; V was cut back by 1 base and J by 3 bases. The CDR3 nucleotides are TGTGCCAGCAGCGTACGGGGACTAGCGGAAGAGACCCAGTACTTC. Translating it yields CASSVRGLAEETQYF.

Remarks on this clone: One base away lies a much larger clone, so this may be a sequencing read error. Other DNA sequences in this specimen translate into the identical CDR3. The V gene is TRBV7-9, the J gene TRBJ2-3; 9 positions agree with TRBD2. Germline lookup yields CDR1 SEHNR and CDR2 FQNEAQ (reference sequence). Trimming cost V 2 bases and J 8 bases; bases outside gene matches: 17. The CDR3 length is 18 residues. As DNA, the CDR3 is TGTGCCAGCAGCTTACAGTCATGGCTAGCGGGAAGAGGCGGTACGCAGTATTTT. Translated, it gives CASSLQSWLAGRGGTQYF.

This chain uses TRBV18 with TRBJ2-5, with 8 bases fitting TRBD2. This CDR3 is built from 15 residues. With 0 bases clipped from V and 7 bases from J, the junction kept 7 bases outside the gene matches. Germline V gene sequence: CDR1 KGHSH, CDR2 LQKENI. CDR3 in amino acids: CASSPPTSGRGTQYF. Here the CDR3 DNA reads TGTGCCAGCTCACCACCCACTAGCGGCCGAGGGACCCAGTACTTC.

Of note for this clone: The same CDR3 also results from other DNA sequences found in this sample. The chain employs TRBV7-3 and TRBJ2-1; TRBD2 agrees at 13 bases. Germline assignment: CDR1 SGHTA and CDR2 FQGTGA. The V segment lost 1 base and the J segment 7 bases; nucleotides outside the gene matches: 1. CDR3 length equals 15 residues. The CDR3 coding sequence is TGTGCCAGCAGCTTAAGGGGACTAGCGGGAAATGAGCAGTTCTTC. Translation: CASSLRGLAGNEQFF.

This clone has only a few counts. The chain links TRBV5-1 to TRBJ2-5; 7 bases align to TRBD2. This CDR3 spans 14 amino acids. Looked up from germline, CDR1 is SGHRS and CDR2 is YFSETQ. V shed 2 bases and J 3 bases; nucleotides not matched to a gene: 4. CDR3 protein: CASSFGGGKETQYF. For the CDR3, the DNA is TGCGCCAGCAGCTTTGGGGGAGGGAAAGAGACCCAGTACTTC.

The chain recombines TRBV27 with TRBJ1-4; tentatively, D is TRBD1 (6 bases). The CDR3 is made up of 15 amino acids. The germline CDR1 and CDR2 sequences are MNHEY and SMNVEV (reference sequence). V lost 4 bases to trimming and J lost 7 bases, with 16 bases between them. This CDR3 is CASSSLGAGSEKLFF. The CDR3 DNA sequence: TGTGCCAGCAGTTCCTTGGGGGCCGGTAGTGAAAAACTGTTTTTT.

This clone occurred a few times. The chain is built from TRBV28 and TRBJ1-4; TRBD1 matches 9 bases. The J segment lost 6 bases and the V segment lost 5 bases, leaving 7 bases of the junction unmatched. CDR1 is MDHEN and CDR2 is SYDVKM in the germline V gene. The CDR3 runs 15 residues. The CDR3 DNA follows: TGTGCCAGCAGTCCTGCGGGACAGGGAGATGAAAAACTGTTTTTT. Translation: CASSPAGQGDEKLFF.

On this clone itself: Other nucleotide sequences in the sample specify the same CDR3. V and J are TRBV28 and TRBJ1-1, with TRBD1 matching over 8 bases. V lost 5 bases to trimming and J lost 4 bases; unmatched junction nucleotides: 0. Germline V CDR1 and CDR2: MDHEN, SYDVKM. CDR3 length: 12 residues. In DNA form, the CDR3 reads TGTGCCAGCAGTACAGGGGGCACTGAAGCTTTCTTT. Protein product: CASSTGGTEAFF.

This clone was seen only a few times. This could be a read error, since a much larger clone is one nucleotide away. Other nucleotide sequences from this sample produce the same CDR3. The V gene is TRBV6-1, the J gene TRBJ1-6; D is undetermined. Trimming pared 4 bases from V and 2 bases from J, leaving 6 bases between. The length of the CDR3 is 14 residues. In germline, CDR1 is MNHNS, CDR2 SASEGT. The DNA of the CDR3 is TGTGCCAGCAGTGCTGGGCCCTATAATTCACCCCTCCACTTT. Translated: CASSAGPYNSPLHF.

The chain employs TRBV9 and TRBJ2-7; possibly TRBD1 for D (6 bases). Germline lookup yields CDR1 SGDLS and CDR2 YYNGEE. Trimming left V 0 bases short and J 2 bases short, with 12 bases between. The CDR3 is 15 amino acids. CDR3 sequence: CASSVEQGWTYEQYF. The CDR3 region has the DNA TGTGCCAGCAGCGTAGAGCAGGGGTGGACCTACGAGCAGTACTTC.

On this clone: Since a much larger clone is just one base distant, this may be a read error. The identical CDR3 is also encoded by other nucleotide sequences in the sample. The gene calls are TRBV6-6 and TRBJ2-2; 11 positions agree with TRBD1. J was trimmed by 3 bases and V by 5 bases; bases with no gene match: 2. The CDR3 is 15 amino acids. CDR1 MNHNY and CDR2 SVGAGI come from the germline V gene (reference sequence). Here the CDR3 reads CASSPGQGDTGELFF. As DNA, the CDR3 is TGTGCCAGCAGTCCGGGACAGGGGGACACCGGGGAGCTGTTTTTT.

The gene calls are TRBV11-2 and TRBJ1-2; TRBD1 is a possible D gene (6 bases). The CDR3 is 15 amino acids. The V end was cut by 2 bases, the J end by 2 bases, with 12 bases between. Looked up from germline, CDR1 is SGHAT and CDR2 is FQNNGV. CDR3 sequence reads: CASSLNIDRNYGYTF. DNA of the CDR3: TGTGCCAGCAGCTTAAATATCGACAGGAACTATGGCTACACCTTC.

The rearrangement joins TRBV28 to TRBJ2-3; the D gene is possibly TRBD2 (6 bases). V was shortened by 6 bases and J by 3 bases, with 19 bases between the two germline ends. The length of the CDR3 is 16 residues. CDR1 is MDHEN, CDR2 SYDVKM, per germline. The DNA for the CDR3 is TGTGCCAGCAGCCCCTCGGGACTCTCGGGGACAGATACGCAGTATTTT. It codes for CASSPSGLSGTDTQYF.

CDR3 nucleotides: TGTGCCAGTAGTATCTTGGGACTGAACACTGAAGCTTTCTTT. This encodes CASSILGLNTEAFF. The J gene is TRBJ1-1, the V gene TRBV19; weak D call: TRBD1 (5 bases). V lost 3 bases to trimming and J lost 0 bases, with 8 bases between them. This CDR3 contains 14 residues. Germline V gives CDR1 LNHDA, CDR2 SQIVND (reference sequence).

The rearrangement links TRBV19 to TRBJ2-7; 7 bases agree with TRBD2. In germline, CDR1 is LNHDA, CDR2 SQIVND (reference sequence). J was trimmed by 12 bases and V by 5 bases; bases with no gene match: 13. This CDR3 has 13 residues. CDR3 amino acids: CASSHGPRDYMYF. In nucleotides, the CDR3 is TGTGCCAGTAGTCACGGACCCCGGGACTATATGTACTTC.

The rearrangement links TRBV7-2 to TRBJ2-2; 11 positions agree with TRBD2. The trim removed 1 base at V and 5 bases at J, leaving 12 bases unmatched. CDR1 is SGHTA, CDR2 FQGNSA, per germline. This CDR3 spans 19 amino acids. The CDR3 reads CASSLDGLGLAGGTGELFF. The CDR3 nucleotides are TGTGCCAGCAGCTTAGATGGACTGGGGTTAGCGGGAGGGACCGGGGAGCTGTTTTTT.

The genes are TRBV7-2 and TRBJ2-7; D remains ambiguous. The V and J ends lost 6 bases and 3 bases respectively, with 12 bases between them. Germline loops: CDR1 SGHTA, CDR2 FQGNSA. CDR3 size: 13 residues. CDR3 in amino acids: CASRSRQNYEQYF. The CDR3 region has the DNA TGTGCCAGCAGGTCCAGACAAAACTACGAGCAGTACTTC.

The V call is TRBV5-6, the J call TRBJ2-1; D unresolved. The CDR3 is 14 residues long. The ends were cut back, 4 bases at V and 4 bases at J, with 12 bases in the middle. CDR1 SGHDT and CDR2 YYEEEE come from the germline V gene. For the CDR3, the DNA is TGTGCCAGCAGCCCTCTTCGGTTATACAATGAGCAGTTCTTC. Protein: CASSPLRLYNEQFF.

The genes are TRBV27 and TRBJ1-3; D is possibly TRBD1 (6 bases). CDR1 MNHEY and CDR2 SMNVEV come from the germline V gene (reference sequence). The CDR3 length is 16 residues. V gave up 0 bases and J gave up 4 bases, with 13 bases separating them. The CDR3 DNA sequence: TGTGCCAGCAGTTTATCAGGGCGGACAGCCGGAAACACCATATATTTT. It yields the protein CASSLSGRTAGNTIYF.

The chain has TRBV11-2 and TRBJ2-1; possibly TRBD2 for D (5 bases). The V end lost 6 bases, the J end lost 2 bases, and 17 bases lay between the germline ends. In germline, CDR1 is SGHAT, CDR2 FQNNGV. The CDR3 length is 16 residues. The CDR3 loop reads CASSPSRGLAYNEQFF. In DNA, the CDR3 is TGTGCCAGCAGTCCCTCCCGAGGACTGGCCTACAATGAGCAGTTCTTC.

The CDR3 sequence: CAWARGEWNEQFF. The CDR3 DNA follows: TGTGCCTGGGCAAGGGGGGAGTGGAATGAGCAGTTCTTC. The rearrangement uses TRBV30 and TRBJ2-1; the D call may be TRBD1 or TRBD2 (6 bases each). Germline V gene sequence: CDR1 GTSNPN, CDR2 SVGIG (reference sequence). Trimming took off 5 bases at V and 7 bases at J, with 15 bases between the two ends. This CDR3 contains 13 residues.

The chain uses TRBV7-2 and TRBJ2-4, with 9 bases identical to TRBD2. This CDR3 region has 16 residues. Germline CDR1 and CDR2: SGHTA and FQGNSA. The ends lost 5 bases at V and 6 bases at J; junction bases unmatched: 11. The CDR3 sequence: CASSARGTSGLNIQYF. The CDR3 DNA is TGTGCCAGCAGCGCAAGAGGTACTAGCGGGTTAAACATTCAGTACTTC.